The present T cell receptor (beta chain) was sequenced within a study of T cell responses to AZD1222 COVID-19 vaccine. Method: immunoSEQ multiplex PCR; TCRdb's copy keeps in-frame clones and lacks some. The sample lists about 110,000 clones, about 85% occurring once. Sequences were derived from peripheral blood, sampled on day 0 of AZD1222 vaccination. This clonotype was obtained from an adult in good health.

The CDR3 reads CASSLAGTGHQETQYF. Written as DNA, the CDR3 is TGTGCCAGCAGCTTGGCCGGGACAGGGCACCAAGAGACCCAGTACTTC. The genes are TRBV5-8 and TRBJ2-5, with 9 bases matching TRBD1. CDR3 length equals 16 residues. The J segment lost 0 bases and the V segment lost 0 bases, leaving 3 bases of the junction unmatched. Germline loops: CDR1 SGHTS, CDR2 YDEGEE.